The next 25 T cell receptor beta chains were all read from a single sample in a study of glioma-infiltrating T cells after dendritic cell vaccination. The table came from immunoSEQ multiplex PCR; TCRdb's copy has only in-frame clones and leaves some out. The data contain 45,000 to 55,000 clones, 85% of them singletons. Sequencing used blood, obtained before dendritic cell vaccination. Receptor source: a human donor with glioblastoma.

V is TRBV7-2 and J is TRBJ2-5; no definite D call. The CDR3 covers 12 residues. The germline CDR1 and CDR2 sequences are SGHTA and FQGNSA. Trimming left V 5 bases short and J 2 bases short, with 6 bases between. This CDR3 reads CASSHRQETQYF. The CDR3 nucleotides are TGTGCCAGCAGCCACAGACAAGAGACCCAGTACTTC.

V is TRBV4-1 and J is TRBJ1-1, with D tentatively TRBD1 (6 bases). The germline V gene encodes CDR1 MGHRA and CDR2 YSYEKL. Trimming took off 0 bases at V and 10 bases at J, with 21 bases between the two ends. The CDR3 has 16 residues. CDR3 nucleotide sequence: TGCGCCAGCAGCCAAGATGAGGGACAACTCTCTCTCGGAGCTTTCTTT. Translating gives CASSQDEGQLSLGAFF.

The chain recombines TRBV9 with TRBJ1-1, with 7 nucleotides matching TRBD1. After removal of 0 bases from V and 1 base from J, the junction contained 3 bases not matched to a gene. Germline V gives CDR1 SGDLS, CDR2 YYNGEE. The CDR3 extends over 15 amino acids. In nucleotides, the CDR3 is TGTGCCAGCAGCGTAGACCCAGGGGGGAACACTGAAGCTTTCTTT. Translation gives CASSVDPGGNTEAFF.

The rearrangement joins TRBV18 to TRBJ2-7; 7 bases align to TRBD1. Germline V gives CDR1 KGHSH, CDR2 LQKENI. The CDR3 runs 13 residues. The V and J ends lost 6 bases and 7 bases, in that order; junction bases with no gene match: 9. DNA of the CDR3: TGTGCCAGCTCCAGGGACAGACTCGAAGAGCAGTACTTC. Amino acid sequence: CASSRDRLEEQYF.

This clone is large (0.1 to 1%) in the sample. J is TRBJ2-6 and V is TRBV4-3, with D possibly TRBD1 on 5 matching bases. V dropped 3 bases and J dropped 0 bases, with 15 bases sitting between them. In germline, CDR1 is LGHNA, CDR2 YSLEER. This CDR3 is 18 amino acids long. The CDR3 nucleotides read TGCGCCAGCAGCCATGGCGCATCAGGGATCTCTGGGGCCAACGTCCTGACTTTC. Protein sequence: CASSHGASGISGANVLTF.

This chain joins TRBV5-1 and TRBJ2-1, with TRBD2 matching 10 bases. This CDR3 has 17 residues. The junction had 10 bases not matched to a gene; V was cut back by 1 base and J by 6 bases. Germline assignment: CDR1 SGHRS and CDR2 YFSETQ. DNA of the CDR3: TGCGCCAGCAGCTTGATGTCTAGCGGGAGCCTTCGCAATGAGCAGTTCTTC. It specifies CASSLMSSGSLRNEQFF.

This clone appeared once. At one of its ends the junction is not consistent with the germline gene, which may arise from a read error. The V gene is TRBV12-5, the J gene TRBJ1-5; tentative D call: TRBD1 (6 bases). The CDR3 extends over 15 amino acids. Germline assignment: CDR1 LGHNT and CDR2 FRNRAP. The DNA for the CDR3 is TGTGCTAGTGCTTTGGCACAGGGAGGCAATCAGCCCCAGCATTTT. Translation gives CASALAQGGNQPQHF.

This rearrangement joins TRBV19 to TRBJ1-1; D remains unclear. This CDR3 spans 12 amino acids. Trimming removed 7 bases from V and 0 bases from J, with 6 bases in between. Germline V CDR1 and CDR2: LNHDA, SQIVND (reference sequence). The CDR3 sequence is CASKSLNTEAFF. In DNA, the CDR3 is TGTGCCAGTAAATCATTGAACACTGAAGCTTTCTTT. Looking up the rest from reference TRBV19 and TRBJ1-1 gives the full variable domain: DGGITQSPKYLFRKEGQNVTLSCEQNLNHDAMYWYRQDPGQGLRLIYYSQIVNDFQKGDIAEGYSVSREKKESFPLTVTSAQKNPTAFYLCASKSLNTEAFFGQGTRLTVV.

This clone came up a few times. The V and J genes are TRBV6-1 and TRBJ1-1; D possibly corresponds to TRBD1 (6 bases). V was trimmed by 3 bases and J by 3 bases, leaving 14 bases between them. In germline, CDR1 is MNHNS, CDR2 SASEGT. This CDR3 spans 15 amino acids. The CDR3 spells CASSDRRGGDTEAFF. The CDR3 nucleotides read TGTGCCAGCAGTGATAGGAGGGGGGGTGACACTGAAGCTTTCTTT.

The table lists this clone with a few counts. The V and J genes are TRBV11-2 and TRBJ1-5, with 8 bases fitting TRBD1. Unmatched junction bases numbered 8, after V lost 5 bases and J lost 5 bases. The length of the CDR3 is 15 residues. Looked up from germline, CDR1 is SGHAT and CDR2 is FQNNGV. The CDR3 coding sequence is TGTGCCAGCAGCGATGGACAGGGAGGTTATCAGCCCCAGCATTTT. This sequence encodes CASSDGQGGYQPQHF.

J is TRBJ2-5 and V is TRBV5-1; TRBD1 matches 8 bases. CDR1 and CDR2 from the germline V gene are SGHRS and YFSETQ. J gave up 4 bases and V 4 bases, and 6 bases lay outside the gene matches. The CDR3 extends over 14 amino acids. The CDR3 DNA follows: TGCGCCAGCAGCGTACCACAGGGGGTAGAGACCCAGTACTTC. This sequence encodes CASSVPQGVETQYF.

The chain links TRBV1 to TRBJ1-1; the D call of TRBD1 is as the table states it, not checked on the DNA. TRBV1 is designated a pseudogene. The CDR3 has 15 amino acids. The CDR3 nucleotides are TGCACCAGCAGTCAGTACCGGGACAGGGACACTGAAGCTTTCTTT. This encodes CTSSQYRDRDTEAFF.

J is TRBJ2-3 and V is TRBV5-6, with 11 bases that match TRBD2. V gave up 4 bases and J gave up 1 base; unmatched junction bases: 8. Looked up from germline, CDR1 is SGHDT and CDR2 is YYEEEE. This CDR3 is 17 amino acids long. The CDR3 protein is CASSLFISGRGTDTQYF. Written as DNA, the CDR3 is TGTGCCAGCAGCCTGTTTATTAGCGGGAGGGGCACAGATACGCAGTATTTT. The full variable domain, its missing parts supplied by reference TRBV5-6 and TRBJ2-3, is DAGVTQSPTHLIKTRGQQVTLRCSPKSGHDTVSWYQQALGQGPQFIFQYYEEEERQRGNFPDRFSGHQFPNYSSELNVNALLLGDSALYLCASSLFISGRGTDTQYFGPGTRLTVL.

On this clone: Other DNA sequences in the sample encode the same CDR3. This rearrangement joins TRBV18 to TRBJ2-1, with TRBD2 matching 11 bases. Germline-derived CDR1 and CDR2 are KGHSH and LQKENI. The CDR3 runs 16 residues. V trimming: 4 bases; J trimming: 0 bases; junction bases outside the gene matches: 2. The CDR3 loop reads CASSLTSGSSYNEQFF. In nucleotides, the CDR3 is TGTGCCAGCTCACTCACTAGCGGGAGCTCCTACAATGAGCAGTTCTTC.

The chain couples TRBV7-9 to TRBJ1-1; D is undetermined. The CDR3 runs 15 residues. Trimming cost V 5 bases and J 3 bases, with 16 bases left between them. Germline CDR1 SEHNR, CDR2 FQNEAQ (reference sequence). Here the CDR3 reads CASSPSIRRDTEAFF. The CDR3 DNA follows: TGTGCCAGCAGCCCTAGCATCAGGAGGGACACTGAAGCTTTCTTT.

This chain uses TRBV10-1 with TRBJ2-7; TRBD2 matches 13 bases. V gave up 4 bases and J gave up 4 bases; unmatched junction bases: 4. Per the germline V gene, CDR1 is WNHNN and CDR2 is SYGVQD (reference sequence). This CDR3 has 15 residues. Here the CDR3 reads CASSGTSGGTYEQYF. The DNA for the CDR3 is TGCGCCAGCAGTGGGACTAGCGGGGGTACGTACGAGCAGTACTTC.

This clone was observed a few times. Different DNA sequences within this sample yield the same CDR3. The chain combines TRBV14 with TRBJ1-2; TRBD1 might be the D (6 bases). This CDR3 has 15 residues. Trimming took 1 base from V and 4 from J, leaving 13 bases between them. Germline V CDR1 and CDR2: SGHDN, FVKESK. The CDR3 spells CASSQGQGRSYGYTF. CDR3 coding DNA: TGTGCCAGCAGCCAAGGGCAGGGGCGAAGCTATGGCTACACCTTC.

This chain joins TRBV12-5 and TRBJ1-1; 7 nucleotides agree with TRBD1. The CDR3 is 15 amino acids. The V segment lost 0 bases and the J segment 5 bases; nucleotides outside the gene matches: 6. Germline V gene lookup returns CDR1 LGHNT and CDR2 FRNRAP. The CDR3 region is CASGLVLSGGTEAFF. The CDR3 region has the DNA TGTGCTAGTGGTTTGGTACTGTCAGGGGGTACTGAAGCTTTCTTT.

This chain joins TRBV4-1 and TRBJ1-1; D gene ambiguous. Trimming removed 0 bases from V and 1 base from J, with 12 bases in between. There are 16 residues in the CDR3. Germline V CDR1 and CDR2: MGHRA, YSYEKL. CDR3 sequence reads: CASSQDPPPRNTEAFF. DNA for the CDR3: TGCGCCAGCAGCCAAGATCCCCCGCCTAGGAACACTGAAGCTTTCTTT.

The chain is built from TRBV5-8 and TRBJ2-7, with D perhaps TRBD1 (5 bases). V was shortened by 4 bases and J by 3 bases, with 14 bases between the two germline ends. The CDR3 covers 14 residues. The germline CDR1 and CDR2 sequences are SGHTS and YDEGEE. For the CDR3, the DNA is TGTGCCAGCAGCCCGCACCTGACAGTCTACGAGCAGTACTTC. This encodes CASSPHLTVYEQYF.

This clone is a singleton in its sample. V gene TRBV2 combines with J gene TRBJ1-1; no reliable D call. Trimming took off 2 bases at V and 11 bases at J, with 6 bases between the two ends. This CDR3 comprises 10 residues. Germline V gene data show CDR1 as SNHLY and CDR2 as FYNNEI. Here the CDR3 DNA reads TGTGCCAGCAGTGAACTCGCGGCTTTCTTT. It yields the protein CASSELAAFF.

The genes are TRBV5-4 and TRBJ2-5; 7 bases map to TRBD1. Looked up from germline, CDR1 is SGHNT and CDR2 is YYREEE (reference sequence). J was trimmed by 4 bases and V by 0 bases; bases with no gene match: 3. The CDR3 is 14 residues long. Here the CDR3 reads CASSLGGGTETQYF. The DNA for the CDR3 is TGTGCCAGCAGCTTGGGAGGGGGCACAGAGACCCAGTACTTC.

V usage is TRBV6-6 and J usage is TRBJ2-2; D is ambiguous. The CDR3 has 12 amino acids. Trimming removed 10 bases from V and 3 bases from J, with 9 bases in between. The V gene's germline CDR1 is MNHNY and CDR2 SVGAGI (reference sequence). The CDR3: CATGDYTGELFF. CDR3 in DNA: TGTGCCACCGGAGACTACACCGGGGAGCTGTTTTTT.

This clone is a singleton in its sample. J is TRBJ2-7 and V is TRBV10-3, with D possibly being TRBD1 (6 bases). CDR1 ENHRY and CDR2 SYGVKD come from the germline V gene. Trimming removed 6 bases at V and 0 bases at J, with 36 bases between. The CDR3 runs to 22 residues. Written as DNA, the CDR3 is TGTGCCATCAGCGAACCAGCTATAAAAAGCCTACACCGGGACACAGCCTCCTACGAGCAGTACTTC. Protein: CAISEPAIKSLHRDTASYEQYF.

Turning to this clone: Germline is not matched at one junction end, which may reflect a read error. This sample includes further DNA sequences coding for the same CDR3. The J gene is TRBJ2-7, the V gene TRBV12-5; no reliable D call. Germline V lookup: CDR1 LGHNT, CDR2 FRNRAP. This CDR3 contains 13 residues. Here the CDR3 DNA reads TGTGCTAGTGGTTTTGGTAGCTCCTACGAGCAGTACTTT. Residues: CASGFGSSYEQYF.